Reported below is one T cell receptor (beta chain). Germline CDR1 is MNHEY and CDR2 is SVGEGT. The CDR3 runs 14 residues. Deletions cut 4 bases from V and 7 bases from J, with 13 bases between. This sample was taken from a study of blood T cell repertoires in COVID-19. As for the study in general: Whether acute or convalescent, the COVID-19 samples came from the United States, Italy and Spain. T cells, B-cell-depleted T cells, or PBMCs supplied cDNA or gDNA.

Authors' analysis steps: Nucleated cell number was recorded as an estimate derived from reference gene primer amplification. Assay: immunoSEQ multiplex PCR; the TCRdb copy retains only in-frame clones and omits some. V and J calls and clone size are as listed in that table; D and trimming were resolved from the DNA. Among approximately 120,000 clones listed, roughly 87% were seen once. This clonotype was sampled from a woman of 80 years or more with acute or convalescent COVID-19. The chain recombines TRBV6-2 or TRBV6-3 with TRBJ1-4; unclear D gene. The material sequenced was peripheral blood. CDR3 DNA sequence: TGTGCCAGCAGTTGGCTACCCGGAGTTGAAAAACTGTTTTTT. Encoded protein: CASSWLPGVEKLFF.